These T cell receptor beta chains were read from a single sample in a study of blood T cell repertoires in COVID-19. Using immunoSEQ multiplex PCR, the repertoire was profiled, and TCRdb retains in-frame clones only, with some absent. Among just over 300,000 clones, approximately 84% were seen once, and the ten largest hold roughly 4%. Specimen: PBMCs or T cells enriched from blood (not recorded which). The receptors were gathered from a man between 25 and 39 years old who had recovered from COVID-19. CDR3s include the opening cysteine and the closing phenylalanine or tryptophan. The order of the fields is V gene, J gene, clone size, D gene, CDR3 DNA, CDR3 protein. A D gene is named only where the DNA matches it firmly. Clone size is shown for a subset of rows, as once, few, many or a class of expanded clone.

TRBV19,TRBJ2-3,few,-,TGTGCCAGTAGTCCACGACTGGCTAGCGCCTATACAGATACGCAGTATTTT,CASSPRLASAYTDTQYF
TRBV7-8,TRBJ2-1,-,TRBD2,TGTGCCAGCAGTAAGAGCGGGGTCCAGACTGGGGATGAGCAGTTCTTC,CASSKSGVQTGDEQFF
TRBV7-9,TRBJ2-3,-,TRBD1,TGTGCCAGCAGTCTTATCGCCGGGACAGGATACACAGATACGCAGTATTTT,CASSLIAGTGYTDTQYF
TRBV15,TRBJ2-7,-,TRBD2,TGTGCCACCAGCAGAGAGGCGGGCACCGGGACTAGCGGGATCGAGCAGTACTTC,CATSREAGTGTSGIEQYF
TRBV5-1,TRBJ2-5,once,-,TGCGCCAGCGAGGCCGGGGACCAAGAGACCCAGTACTTC,CASEAGDQETQYF
TRBV5-1,TRBJ1-1,-,-,TGCGCCAGCAGCTCACTACAGGGTACTGAAGCTTTCTTT,CASSSLQGTEAFF
TRBV3-1/TRBV3-2,TRBJ2-3,-,-,TGTGCCAGCAGCCCCCTTAAGCGGTTGGTAGATACGCAGTATTTT,CASSPLKRLVDTQYF
TRBV4-1,TRBJ1-6,-,TRBD1,TGCGCCAGCAGCCAAGATTACGGGACAGGGGGAAATTCACCCCTCCACTTT,CASSQDYGTGGNSPLHF
TRBV25-1,TRBJ1-4,-,-,TGTGCCAGCAGTCTAGGGGGGGGCTGGACTAATGAAAAACTGTTTTTT,CASSLGGGWTNEKLFF
TRBV25-1,TRBJ2-5,-,TRBD2,TGTGCCAGCAGTGAAGGTGGGGGGGGAGAGACCCAGTACTTC,CASSEGGGGETQYF
TRBV11-2,TRBJ2-7,-,-,TGTGCCAGCAGCTTAGGGCTGGCCTCCTACGAGCAGTACTTC,CASSLGLASYEQYF
TRBV6-5,TRBJ1-3,-,-,TGTGCCAGCAGTCCCCTCTCTGGAAACACCATATATTTT,CASSPLSGNTIYF
TRBV3-1/TRBV3-2,TRBJ2-7,-,-,TGTGCCAGCAGCCTCCATGGCCTTCCCTACGAGCAGTACTTC,CASSLHGLPYEQYF
TRBV7-9,TRBJ2-7,-,TRBD2,TGTGCCAGCAGCTTAGTGGAAAGCGGGAGGGCCTACGAGCAGTACTTC,CASSLVESGRAYEQYF
TRBV18,TRBJ2-3,-,-,TGTGCCAGCTCACCAGCGGGATTAAGCACAGATACGCAGTATTTT,CASSPAGLSTDTQYF
TRBV4-1,TRBJ1-2,once,-,TGCGCCAGCAGCCCTAGCTATTCCTATGGCTACACCTTC,CASSPSYSYGYTF
TRBV19,TRBJ2-7,once,-,TGTGCCAGTAGTGCCGGAGTATACGAGCAGTACTTC,CASSAGVYEQYF
TRBV15,TRBJ2-3,few,TRBD2,TGTGCCACCAGCAGAGGACTAGCGGGGTTAGATACGCAGTATTTT,CATSRGLAGLDTQYF
TRBV29-1,TRBJ2-7,-,-,TGCAGCGTTGCGCTAGCGTATCTCTCCTACGAGCAGTACTTC,CSVALAYLSYEQYF
TRBV28,TRBJ1-2,-,-,TGTGCCAGCAGCGGATCAGGGAATCACTATGGCTACACCTTC,CASSGSGNHYGYTF
TRBV7-9,TRBJ2-7,few,TRBD1,TGTGCCAGCAGCTCGCGGCAAGGGGGCGACGTGTACGAGCAGTACTTC,CASSSRQGGDVYEQYF
TRBV6-4,TRBJ1-1,-,-,TGTGCCAGCAGTGACTCGGGTGGAGGCACTGAAGCTTTCTTT,CASSDSGGGTEAFF
TRBV28,TRBJ2-1,-,-,TGTGCCAGCAGTCGCCCACATATCAATGAGCAGTTCTTC,CASSRPHINEQFF
TRBV18,TRBJ1-1,-,-,TGTGCCAGCTCACCTCCGGGGAACATGAACACTGAAGCTTTCTTT,CASSPPGNMNTEAFF
TRBV12-5,TRBJ2-7,once,-,TGTGCTAGTGGTTTGCCAGTAACGGCAGGGGCCCACGAGCAGTACTTC,CASGLPVTAGAHEQYF
TRBV6-5,TRBJ2-3,-,-,TGTGCCAGCAGTTATAACAGGGCTAGCACAGATACGCAGTATTTT,CASSYNRASTDTQYF
TRBV5-6,TRBJ1-4,-,-,TGTGCCAGCAGCGCCTTTGTCTTCGTTCGGGAGGAAAAACTGTTTTTT,CASSAFVFVREEKLFF
TRBV28,TRBJ1-2,-,-,TGTGCCAGCAGTTCAGACACGGGGTTTGGCTATGGCTACACCTTC,CASSSDTGFGYGYTF
TRBV29-1,TRBJ1-1,-,-,TGCAGCGTTGGGGGGGGAGGCACTGAAGCTTTCTTT,CSVGGGGTEAFF
TRBV2,TRBJ2-3,-,TRBD2,TGTGCCAGCAGTGGTTTCTTCGGGGGGGATACGCAGTATTTT,CASSGFFGGDTQYF
TRBV12-3/TRBV12-4,TRBJ2-1,-,TRBD2,TGTGCCAGCAGTCAGACTAGCGGGGGGGAGTTCTTC,CASSQTSGGEFF
TRBV30,TRBJ2-2,-,-,TGTGCCTGGAGTAGTGTGAAGGGCGGGCCCGGGGAGCTGTTTTTT,CAWSSVKGGPGELFF
TRBV3-1/TRBV3-2,TRBJ1-2,-,-,TGTGCCAGCAGCCAAGATAGCGTGGATGACTATGGCTACACCTTC,CASSQDSVDDYGYTF
TRBV19,TRBJ1-1,-,-,TGTGCCAGTAGTATAAATACGAGGGCCACTGTGGCCCTGACTGAAGCTTTCTTT,CASSINTRATVALTEAFF
TRBV4-2,TRBJ1-5,once,-,TGTGCCAGCAGCCAAGAGGACAGCTTACACAATCAGCCCCAGCATTTT,CASSQEDSLHNQPQHF
TRBV3-1/TRBV3-2,TRBJ2-7,-,TRBD1,TGTGCCAGCAGCCGGGACAGGCAGGCCTACGAGCAGTACTTC,CASSRDRQAYEQYF
TRBV24-1,TRBJ1-5,-,-,TGTGCCACCAGTGGAGCGGGGCTTGGCAATCAGCCCCAGCATTTT,CATSGAGLGNQPQHF